The present entry profiles one T cell receptor (beta chain) with its context. This clonotype was found a few times. Its antigen is still unknown. No base quality values were provided; no much bigger clone lies one nucleotide off. According to the study, the label for this sample's treatment or condition signals: allogeneic hematopoietic cell transplantation with graft depleted of TCRalphabeta T cells and CD19 B cells. Transplant recipients were children who received TCRalphabeta/CD19-depleted allogeneic hematopoietic cell grafts. This record belongs to a study of T-cell reconstitution after alpha-beta-depleted transplantation in children (TCRdb year 2016). Regarding the complete study: Using TCR repertoire profiling, the study quantitatively followed how T-cell immune reconstitution unfolded in children after TCRalphabeta/CD19-depleted allogeneic hematopoietic cell transplantation.

V gives up 6 bases and J gives up 10 bases, and the segment between their germline ends measures 16 bases. The CDR3 runs 13 residues from the cysteine to the phenylalanine. Of the read, only the CDR3 DNA is kept; its 39 bases are in frame from base 1. Libraries were constructed by PCR. The instrument given in TCRdb is Illumina HiSeq 2500. TCR libraries were prepared with molecular barcoding, using unique molecular identifiers to normalize TCRbeta repertoire quantification. TCRdb trimmed the raw reads at Q25, called clones with MiXCR and kept productive beta chains. Each record represents a unique CDR3 protein, reported with the most common genes and DNA among its rows. This sample comprises 450,000 to 550,000 distinct CDR3 sequences, about an eighth of them detected only once. The top ten constitute 12% to 15% of the sample. Study-level results and caveats: In some patients, the high TCRbeta diversity seen at day 60 was put down to recipient T cells and intrathymic progenitors that had survived conditioning. The apparently early alphabetaT-cell count recovery about two months after transplant was reportedly dependent on only several hundred rapidly expanded clones derived from non-depleted graft cells. The frequencies of hyperexpanded clones fell over the following months, and after one year, T-cell counts and TCRbeta diversity were mostly attributed to newly produced T cells.

The sequence was collected from a female patient aged 2-10 years who had a stem cell transplant for aplastic anemia, so the T cells may come from the graft donor. Sequences were derived from PBMCs, mostly from graft donor cells, sampled 180 days after TCRalphabeta/CD19-depleted stem cell transplant. The chain is encoded by TRBV12-3 or TRBV12-4 joined to TRBJ2-1; D gene: possibly TRBD1, on 6 matching bases. The sequenced DNA is TGTGCCAGCAGAGCTCGAGATCAGGGGGAGCAGTTCTTC. Translated, this gives CASRARDQGEQFF.